The 5 T cell receptor beta chains below all came from one sample that was sequenced in a study of OX40 agonist ivuxolimab in advanced cancers. Sequenced by immunoSEQ multiplex PCR; TCRdb stores in-frame clones only, minus some. The sample shows some 150,000 clones, around 93% of them seen only once. Here the sequenced sample was CD4+ or CD8+ T cells sorted from blood, taken in a trial of the OX40 agonist ivuxolimab. Source of these receptors: an adult with an advanced solid tumor such as melanoma, head and neck, liver or kidney cancer.

This sequence joins TRBV18 and TRBJ1-1; a possible D gene is TRBD1 (6 bases). The V end lost 6 bases, the J end lost 5 bases, and 19 bases lay between the germline ends. Per the germline V gene, CDR1 is KGHSH and CDR2 is LQKENI. The CDR3 length is 15 residues. CDR3 residues: CASSLYRQEGTEAFF. The DNA for the CDR3 is TGTGCCAGCTCTCTCTATCGACAGGAAGGAACTGAAGCTTTCTTT.

The chain links TRBV10-3 to TRBJ1-1; possibly TRBD1 for D (5 bases). The CDR3 sequence is 17 residues long. V dropped 3 bases and J dropped 1 base, with 18 bases sitting between them. The germline V gene encodes CDR1 ENHRY and CDR2 SYGVKD. CDR3 amino acids: CAISERNMGEGNTEAFF. The CDR3 nucleotides read TGTGCCATCAGTGAACGAAATATGGGGGAGGGGAACACTGAAGCTTTCTTT.

The chain is built from TRBV4-3 and TRBJ2-3; possibly TRBD2 for D (6 bases). In germline, CDR1 is LGHNA, CDR2 YSLEER. The CDR3 length is 15 residues. With 4 bases removed from V and 6 bases from J, the gap between germline ends came to 17 bases. The CDR3 reads CASSLGTGAADTQYF. The CDR3 DNA reads as TGCGCCAGCAGCCTTGGGACTGGCGCCGCGGATACGCAGTATTTT.

The chain combines TRBV11-2 with TRBJ2-7; the D gene is possibly TRBD2 (6 bases). The CDR3 totals 15 residues. Germline V gives CDR1 SGHAT, CDR2 FQNNGV. The V and J ends lost 1 base and 1 base respectively, with 11 bases between them. CDR3 in DNA: TGTGCCAGCAGCTTAGGCCGGGACTGGTCCTACGAGCAGTACTTC. Residues: CASSLGRDWSYEQYF. Filled out from reference TRBV11-2 and TRBJ2-7, the complete variable domain reads EAGVAQSPRYKIIEKRQSVAFWCNPISGHATLYWYQQILGQGPKLLIQFQNNGVVDDSQLPKDRFSAERLKGVDSTLKIQPAKLEDSAVYLCASSLGRDWSYEQYFGPGTRLTVT.

CDR3: CASSLWGQGSYNEQFF. The CDR3 DNA is TGTGCCAGCAGCTTATGGGGACAGGGATCCTACAATGAGCAGTTCTTC. V usage is TRBV7-2 and J usage is TRBJ2-1; 9 nucleotides line up with TRBD1. CDR3 length: 16 amino acids. Germline CDR1 is SGHTA and CDR2 is FQGNSA. J gave up 1 base and V 2 bases, and 3 bases lay outside the gene matches.